The sequence of this T cell receptor beta chain was determined in a study of blood T cell repertoires in COVID-19. Study background: The samples span acute and convalescent COVID-19 from the United States, Italy and Spain. From T cells, B-cell-depleted T cells, or PBMCs came the material, which was cDNA or gDNA.

Source study methods: Amplified reference gene primers provided the basis for estimating nucleated cell counts. Using immunoSEQ multiplex PCR, the repertoire was profiled, and TCRdb retains in-frame clones only, with some absent. That table furnishes V, J and clone size, whereas the DNA furnished D and trimming. Of approximately 240,000 clones in the sample, 80% to 90% were seen once. Sequencing was done on a sample of peripheral blood. This clonotype was sampled from a woman aged 40 to 55 who had recovered from COVID-19.

The CDR3 loop reads CASSLVTSGGYNEQFF. CDR3 nucleotides: TGTGCCAGCAGCCTCGTTACTAGCGGGGGTTACAATGAGCAGTTCTTC. This chain joins TRBV3-1 (or the pseudogene TRBV3-2) and TRBJ2-1; 11 bases map to TRBD2. With 4 bases clipped from V and 4 bases from J, the junction kept 6 bases outside the gene matches. Germline loops: CDR1 LGHDT, CDR2 YNNKEL (reference sequence). The CDR3 has 16 amino acids.